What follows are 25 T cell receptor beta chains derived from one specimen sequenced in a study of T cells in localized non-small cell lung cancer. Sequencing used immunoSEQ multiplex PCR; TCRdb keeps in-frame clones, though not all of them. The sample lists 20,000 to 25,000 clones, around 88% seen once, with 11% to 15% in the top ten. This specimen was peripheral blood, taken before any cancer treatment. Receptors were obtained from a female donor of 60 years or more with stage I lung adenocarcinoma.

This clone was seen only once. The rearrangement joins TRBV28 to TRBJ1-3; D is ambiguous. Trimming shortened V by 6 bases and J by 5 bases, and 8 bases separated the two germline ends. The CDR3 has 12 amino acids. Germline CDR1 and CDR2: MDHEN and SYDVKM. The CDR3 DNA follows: TGTGCCAGCAGCGGATTGAGAAACACCATATATTTT. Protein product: CASSGLRNTIYF. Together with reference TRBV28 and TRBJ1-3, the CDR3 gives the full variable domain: DVKVTQSSRYLVKRTGEKVFLECVQDMDHENMFWYRQDPGLGLRLIYFSYDVKMKEKGDIPEGYSVSREKKERFSLILESASTNQTSMYLCASSGLRNTIYFGEGSWLTVV.

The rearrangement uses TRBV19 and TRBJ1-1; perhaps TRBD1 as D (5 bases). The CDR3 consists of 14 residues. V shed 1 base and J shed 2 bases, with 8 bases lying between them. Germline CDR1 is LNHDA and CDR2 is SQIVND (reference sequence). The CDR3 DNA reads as TGTGCCAGTAGTATAGCAGGGCGCAACACTGAAGCTTTCTTT. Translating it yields CASSIAGRNTEAFF.

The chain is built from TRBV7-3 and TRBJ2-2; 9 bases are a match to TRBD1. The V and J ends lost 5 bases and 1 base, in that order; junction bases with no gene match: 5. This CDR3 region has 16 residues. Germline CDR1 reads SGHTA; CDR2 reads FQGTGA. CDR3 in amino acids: CASSQSGQGNTGELFF. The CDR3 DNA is TGTGCCAGCAGCCAATCGGGACAGGGGAACACCGGGGAGCTGTTTTTT.

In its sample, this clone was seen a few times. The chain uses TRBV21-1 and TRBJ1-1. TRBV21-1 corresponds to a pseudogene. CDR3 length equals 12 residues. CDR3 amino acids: CASSKTSLKAFF. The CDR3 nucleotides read TGTGCCAGCAGCAAGACCTCACTTAAAGCTTTCTTT.

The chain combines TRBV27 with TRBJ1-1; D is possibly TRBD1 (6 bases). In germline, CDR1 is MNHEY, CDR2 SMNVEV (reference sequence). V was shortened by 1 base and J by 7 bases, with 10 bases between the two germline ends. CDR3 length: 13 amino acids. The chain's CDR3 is CASSLYIGGEAFF. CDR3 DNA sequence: TGTGCCAGCAGTTTATATATAGGGGGTGAAGCTTTCTTT.

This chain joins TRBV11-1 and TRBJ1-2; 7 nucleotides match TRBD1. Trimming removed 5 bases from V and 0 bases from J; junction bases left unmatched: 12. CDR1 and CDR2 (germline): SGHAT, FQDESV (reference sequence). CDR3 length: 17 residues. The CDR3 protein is CASSPRALGQPNYGYTF. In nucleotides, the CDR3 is TGTGCCAGCAGCCCGAGGGCTCTGGGACAGCCTAACTATGGCTACACCTTC. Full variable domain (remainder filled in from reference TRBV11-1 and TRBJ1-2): EAEVAQSPRYKITEKSQAVAFWCDPISGHATLYWYRQILGQGPELLVQFQDESVVDDSQLPKDRFSAERLKGVDSTLKIQPAELGDSAMYLCASSPRALGQPNYGYTFGSGTRLTVV.

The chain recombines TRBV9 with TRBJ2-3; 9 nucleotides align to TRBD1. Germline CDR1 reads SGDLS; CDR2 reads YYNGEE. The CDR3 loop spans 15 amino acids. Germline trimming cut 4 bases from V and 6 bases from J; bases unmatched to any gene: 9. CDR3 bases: TGTGCCAGCAGCCGTAGAGCTGACAGGGGGGATACGCAGTATTTT. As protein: CASSRRADRGDTQYF.

The CDR3 loop reads CASSPRTTNTGELFF. The CDR3 DNA reads as TGCGCCAGCAGCCCCAGGACAACGAACACCGGGGAGCTGTTTTTT. The chain has TRBV4-1 and TRBJ2-2, with D tentatively TRBD1 (5 bases). Germline values: CDR1 MGHRA, CDR2 YSYEKL. V lost 4 bases and J 0 bases, leaving 9 bases between the germline ends. The length of the CDR3 is 15 residues.

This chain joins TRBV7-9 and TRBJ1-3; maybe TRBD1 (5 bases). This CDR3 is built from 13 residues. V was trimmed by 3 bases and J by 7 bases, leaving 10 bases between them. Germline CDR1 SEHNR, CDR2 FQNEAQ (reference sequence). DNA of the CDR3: TGTGCCAGCAGCTTCCCGGGGCAGAACACCATATATTTT. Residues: CASSFPGQNTIYF.

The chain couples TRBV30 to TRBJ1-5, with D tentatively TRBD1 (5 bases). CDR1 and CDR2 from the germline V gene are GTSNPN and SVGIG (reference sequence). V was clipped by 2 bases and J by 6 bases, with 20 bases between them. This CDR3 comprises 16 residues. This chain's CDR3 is CAWSSGPPYQGQPQHF. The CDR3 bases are TGTGCCTGGAGTTCGGGACCTCCTTACCAAGGTCAGCCCCAGCATTTT.

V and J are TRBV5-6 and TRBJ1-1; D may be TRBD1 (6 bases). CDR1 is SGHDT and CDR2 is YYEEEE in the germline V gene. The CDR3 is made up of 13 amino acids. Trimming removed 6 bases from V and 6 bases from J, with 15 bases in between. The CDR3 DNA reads TGTGCCAGCATCCTCCCGGGGGGCGCTGAAGCTTTCTTT. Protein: CASILPGGAEAFF.

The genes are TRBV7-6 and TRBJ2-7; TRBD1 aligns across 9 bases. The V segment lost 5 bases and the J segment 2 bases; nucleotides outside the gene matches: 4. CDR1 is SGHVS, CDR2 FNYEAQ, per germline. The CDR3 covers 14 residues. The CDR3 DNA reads TGTGCCAGCAGCACAGGGGGCGGTACCTACGAGCAGTACTTC. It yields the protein CASSTGGGTYEQYF.

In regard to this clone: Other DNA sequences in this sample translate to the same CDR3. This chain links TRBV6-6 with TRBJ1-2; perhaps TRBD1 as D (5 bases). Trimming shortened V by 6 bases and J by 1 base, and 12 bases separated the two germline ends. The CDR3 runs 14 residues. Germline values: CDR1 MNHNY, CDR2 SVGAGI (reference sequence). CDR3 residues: CASSLGQGNYGYTF. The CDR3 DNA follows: TGTGCCAGCAGCCTGGGGCAGGGTAACTATGGCTACACCTTC.

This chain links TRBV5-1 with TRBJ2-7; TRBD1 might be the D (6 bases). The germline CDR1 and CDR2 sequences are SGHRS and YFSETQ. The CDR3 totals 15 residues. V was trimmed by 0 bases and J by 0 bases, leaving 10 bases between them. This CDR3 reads CASSLGQDSSYEQYF. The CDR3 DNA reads TGCGCCAGCAGCTTGGGACAGGACAGCTCCTACGAGCAGTACTTC.

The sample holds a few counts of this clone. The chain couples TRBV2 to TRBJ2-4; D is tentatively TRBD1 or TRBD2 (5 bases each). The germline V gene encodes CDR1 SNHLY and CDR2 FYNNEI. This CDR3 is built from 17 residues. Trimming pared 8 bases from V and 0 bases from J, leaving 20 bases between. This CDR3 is CASFGQGSGTAKNIQYF. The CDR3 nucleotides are TGTGCCAGCTTCGGCCAAGGGTCCGGGACAGCCAAAAACATTCAGTACTTC.

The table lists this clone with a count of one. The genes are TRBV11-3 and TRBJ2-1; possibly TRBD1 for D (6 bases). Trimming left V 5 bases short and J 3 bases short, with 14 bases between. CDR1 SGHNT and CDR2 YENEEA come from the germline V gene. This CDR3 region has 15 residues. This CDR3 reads CASSARDTLYNEQFF. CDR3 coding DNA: TGTGCCAGCAGCGCCCGGGACACACTCTACAATGAGCAGTTCTTC.

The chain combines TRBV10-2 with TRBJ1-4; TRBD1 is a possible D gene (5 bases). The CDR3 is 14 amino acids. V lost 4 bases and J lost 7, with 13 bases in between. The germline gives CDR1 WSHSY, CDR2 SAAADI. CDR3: CASSAGGRGEKLFF. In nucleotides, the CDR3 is TGCGCCAGCAGTGCGGGGGGAAGGGGTGAAAAACTGTTTTTT.

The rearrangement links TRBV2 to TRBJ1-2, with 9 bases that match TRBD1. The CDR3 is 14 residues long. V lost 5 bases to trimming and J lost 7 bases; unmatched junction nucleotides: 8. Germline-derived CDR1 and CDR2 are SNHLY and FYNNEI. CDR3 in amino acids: CASSPGTGTGGYTF. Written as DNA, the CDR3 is TGTGCCAGCAGTCCCGGGACAGGGACGGGTGGCTACACCTTC.

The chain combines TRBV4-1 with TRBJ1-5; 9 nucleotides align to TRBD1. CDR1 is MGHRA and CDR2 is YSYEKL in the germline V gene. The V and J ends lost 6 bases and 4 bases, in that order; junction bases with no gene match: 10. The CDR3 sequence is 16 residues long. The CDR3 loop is CASSQTQGALNQPQHF. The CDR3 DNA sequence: TGCGCCAGCAGTCAAACACAGGGGGCTCTGAATCAGCCCCAGCATTTT.

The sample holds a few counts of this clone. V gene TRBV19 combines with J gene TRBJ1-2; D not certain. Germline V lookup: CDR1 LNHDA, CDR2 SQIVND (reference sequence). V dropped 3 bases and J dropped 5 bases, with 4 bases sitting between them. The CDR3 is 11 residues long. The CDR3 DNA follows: TGTGCCAGTAGTATGTGGTATGGCTACACCTTC. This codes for CASSMWYGYTF. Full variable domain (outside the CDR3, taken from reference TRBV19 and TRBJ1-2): DGGITQSPKYLFRKEGQNVTLSCEQNLNHDAMYWYRQDPGQGLRLIYYSQIVNDFQKGDIAEGYSVSREKKESFPLTVTSAQKNPTAFYLCASSMWYGYTFGSGTRLTVV.

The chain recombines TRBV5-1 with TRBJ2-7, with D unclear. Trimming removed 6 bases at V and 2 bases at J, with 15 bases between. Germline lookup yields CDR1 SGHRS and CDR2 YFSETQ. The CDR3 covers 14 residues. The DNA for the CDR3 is TGCGCCAGCACCTGGGGTGGGGAAACCTACGAGCAGTACTTC. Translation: CASTWGGETYEQYF.

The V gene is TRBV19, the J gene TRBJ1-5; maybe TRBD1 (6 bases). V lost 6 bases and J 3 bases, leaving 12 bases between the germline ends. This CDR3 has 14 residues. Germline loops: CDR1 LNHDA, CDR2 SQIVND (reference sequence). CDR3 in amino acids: CASSHRDNNQPQHF. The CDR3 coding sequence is TGTGCCAGTAGCCACAGGGATAACAATCAGCCCCAGCATTTT.

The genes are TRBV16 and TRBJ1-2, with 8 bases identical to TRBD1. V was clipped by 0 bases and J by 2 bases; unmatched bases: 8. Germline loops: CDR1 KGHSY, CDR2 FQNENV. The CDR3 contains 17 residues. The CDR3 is CASSQSPARQGNYGYTF. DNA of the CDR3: TGTGCCAGCAGCCAATCCCCCGCGAGACAGGGGAACTATGGCTACACCTTC.

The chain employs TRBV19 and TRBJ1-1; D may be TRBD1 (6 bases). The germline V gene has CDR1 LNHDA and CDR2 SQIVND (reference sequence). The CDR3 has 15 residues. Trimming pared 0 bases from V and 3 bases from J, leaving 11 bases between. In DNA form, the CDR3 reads TGTGCCAGTAGTATAGATACAGGGCTGGACACTGAAGCTTTCTTT. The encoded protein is CASSIDTGLDTEAFF.

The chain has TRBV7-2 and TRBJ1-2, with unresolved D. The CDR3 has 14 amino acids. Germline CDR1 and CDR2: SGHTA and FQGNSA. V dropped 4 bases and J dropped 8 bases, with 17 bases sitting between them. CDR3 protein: CASSSLQNTDGYTF. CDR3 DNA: TGTGCCAGCAGCTCCCTGCAAAACACGGACGGCTACACCTTC. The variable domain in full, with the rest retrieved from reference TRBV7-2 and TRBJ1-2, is GAGVSQSPSNKVTEKGKDVELRCDPISGHTALYWYRQSLGQGLEFLIYFQGNSAPDKSGLPSDRFSAERTGGSVSTLTIQRTQQEDSAVYLCASSSLQNTDGYTFGSGTRLTVV.